This TCR beta chain was obtained from a study of shared clonotypes between healthy human individuals. Unsorted PBMC contributed about 270 ng DNA, approximately 30,000 T cell genomes, to each replicate PCR. The assay was immunoSEQ multiplex PCR, and TCRdb's table has in-frame clones only and misses some. The sample yields about 520,000 clones, around 80% seen once. The CDR3 length is 14 residues. The germline V and J ends were trimmed by 3 bases and 8 bases, with 15 bases remaining between them. The germline V gene has CDR1 SGDLS and CDR2 YYNGEE. Within Nashville, Tennessee resided all donors, each a Caucasian adult.

The V call is TRBV9, the J call TRBJ2-1; D is perhaps TRBD1 (6 bases). The TCR comes from a woman aged 40 to 50 in good health. Some clones in this sample may be carry-over from other donors' samples. Sequencing was performed on PBMCs. The DNA for the CDR3 is TGTGCCAGCAGCGGAACTACAGGGTTCGATGAGCAGTTCTTC. Translation: CASSGTTGFDEQFF.